The rows below give T cell receptor beta chains drawn from one sample of a study of blood T cells in healthy people across ages. From the 5' RACE reads, TCRdb called clonotypes with MiXCR, one entry per CDR3 protein. Among 850,000 to 1,000,000 distinct CDR3 sequences, around 48% were seen once, and the ten largest hold roughly an eighth. Sequencing was done on a sample of blood. The receptors come from a man aged 30 to 39 in good health. The CDR3 runs from the conserved cysteine through the conserved F or W. Fields, in order: V gene, clone size, J gene, D gene, CDR3 DNA, CDR3 protein. The D gene is left open where the match is weak. The size field is filled for only some rows; it gives once, few, many or a size class.

v_gene: TRBV6-2/TRBV6-3; abundance: .; j_gene: TRBJ1-2; d_gene: TRBD1; CDR3nt: TGTGCCAGCAGCCGCAGTTACAGGGGGCAGGACTATGGCTACACCTTC; CDR3aa: CASSRSYRGQDYGYTF
v_gene: TRBV6-1; abundance: .; j_gene: TRBJ1-1; d_gene: .; CDR3nt: TGTGCCAGCAGTGAACCCCCGGATAACACTGAAGCTTTCTTT; CDR3aa: CASSEPPDNTEAFF
v_gene: TRBV11-2; abundance: .; j_gene: TRBJ1-2; d_gene: .; CDR3nt: TGTGCCAGCAGCTTAGAGGCGGCAGGGTATCCCTATGGCTACACCTTC; CDR3aa: CASSLEAAGYPYGYTF
v_gene: TRBV11-3; abundance: .; j_gene: TRBJ2-1; d_gene: .; CDR3nt: TGTGCCAGCAGCTTAGGAGACGGCGCATACAATGAGCAGTTCTTC; CDR3aa: CASSLGDGAYNEQFF
v_gene: TRBV28; abundance: .; j_gene: TRBJ2-4; d_gene: .; CDR3nt: TGTGCCAGCAGTTTACGTGCCCCTAGACTAGAGGCCAAAAACATTCAGTACTTC; CDR3aa: CASSLRAPRLEAKNIQYF
v_gene: TRBV18; abundance: few; j_gene: TRBJ2-5; d_gene: TRBD2; CDR3nt: TGTGCCAGCTCACCACCCCAAGGACTAGCGGGGCAAGAGACCCAGTACTTC; CDR3aa: CASSPPQGLAGQETQYF
v_gene: TRBV29-1; abundance: few; j_gene: TRBJ1-4; d_gene: .; CDR3nt: TGCAGCGTTCAGTCCAGGGCCAATGAAAAACTGTTTTTT; CDR3aa: CSVQSRANEKLFF
v_gene: TRBV6-5; abundance: few; j_gene: TRBJ2-5; d_gene: .; CDR3nt: TGTGCCAGCAGTGACAGTAGGGTCCAGACCCAGTACTTC; CDR3aa: CASSDSRVQTQYF
v_gene: TRBV4-1; abundance: .; j_gene: TRBJ2-7; d_gene: .; CDR3nt: TGCGCCAGCAGCCAAGAGCGGGTCTACGAGCAGTACTTC; CDR3aa: CASSQERVYEQYF
v_gene: TRBV20-1; abundance: .; j_gene: TRBJ1-1; d_gene: .; CDR3nt: TGCAGTGCTAGAGCCCCGGGACTTCCTAACCCTGAAGCTTTCTTT; CDR3aa: CSARAPGLPNPEAFF
v_gene: TRBV19; abundance: many; j_gene: TRBJ2-5; d_gene: .; CDR3nt: TGTGCCAGTAGTCAAAACTTCCAAGAGACCCAGTACTTC; CDR3aa: CASSQNFQETQYF
v_gene: TRBV28; abundance: .; j_gene: TRBJ2-4; d_gene: .; CDR3nt: TGTGCCAGCAGTTTAGATTCGGGGTTAGCCAAAAACATTCAGTACTTC; CDR3aa: CASSLDSGLAKNIQYF
v_gene: TRBV9; abundance: few; j_gene: TRBJ2-7; d_gene: .; CDR3nt: TGTGCCAGCAGCGGGGCTGATAAAACCTACGAGCAGTACTTC; CDR3aa: CASSGADKTYEQYF
v_gene: TRBV27; abundance: .; j_gene: TRBJ1-2; d_gene: .; CDR3nt: TGTGCCAGCAGTCTCCAGGGGACTGCGCTCAATGGCTACACCTTC; CDR3aa: CASSLQGTALNGYTF
v_gene: TRBV2; abundance: .; j_gene: TRBJ1-6; d_gene: .; CDR3nt: TGTGCCAGCACGACAAGGGTCTTCGCCCTCCACTTT; CDR3aa: CASTTRVFALHF
v_gene: TRBV7-2; abundance: many; j_gene: TRBJ2-7; d_gene: .; CDR3nt: TGTGCCAGCAGCTTGACTAAAAACTACGAGCAGTACTTC; CDR3aa: CASSLTKNYEQYF
v_gene: TRBV5-6; abundance: .; j_gene: TRBJ2-5; d_gene: TRBD1; CDR3nt: TGTGCCAGCAGCATGACAGGGGGCTCGCTCGTACGAGAGCAGTACTTC; CDR3aa: CASSMTGGSLVREQYF
v_gene: TRBV5-1; abundance: once; j_gene: TRBJ2-1; d_gene: TRBD1; CDR3nt: TGCGCCAGCAGCTTGGGGGGACAGGGTAATCATGAGCAGTTCTTC; CDR3aa: CASSLGGQGNHEQFF
v_gene: TRBV11-3; abundance: many; j_gene: TRBJ2-1; d_gene: TRBD1; CDR3nt: TGTGCCAGCAGCTCCGGGACAGGGGGGTACAATGAGCAGTTCTTC; CDR3aa: CASSSGTGGYNEQFF
v_gene: TRBV30; abundance: .; j_gene: TRBJ1-2; d_gene: .; CDR3nt: TGTGCCTGGACCACAGGACCTAACTATGGCTACACCTTC; CDR3aa: CAWTTGPNYGYTF
v_gene: TRBV4-3; abundance: few; j_gene: TRBJ2-1; d_gene: TRBD1; CDR3nt: TGCGCCAGCAGCCAAGATTGGGCAGGGGGCGATGAGCAGTTCTTC; CDR3aa: CASSQDWAGGDEQFF
v_gene: TRBV11-2; abundance: .; j_gene: TRBJ2-7; d_gene: .; CDR3nt: TGTGCCAGCAGCACTCTCGTTGGGGACATCCAGTACTTC; CDR3aa: CASSTLVGDIQYF
v_gene: TRBV12-3/TRBV12-4; abundance: .; j_gene: TRBJ2-1; d_gene: .; CDR3nt: TGTGCCAGCAGTTCTAGCGTCCTTAACTTCTACAATGAGCAGTTCTTC; CDR3aa: CASSSSVLNFYNEQFF
v_gene: TRBV12-3/TRBV12-4; abundance: few; j_gene: TRBJ2-1; d_gene: .; CDR3nt: TGTGCCAGCAGTTCGGAGGGTAATGAGCAGTTCTTC; CDR3aa: CASSSEGNEQFF
v_gene: TRBV9; abundance: few; j_gene: TRBJ2-6; d_gene: .; CDR3nt: TGTGCCAGCAGCGTACGAGAAGGCTCTGGGGCCAACGTCCTGACTTTC; CDR3aa: CASSVREGSGANVLTF
v_gene: TRBV3-1; abundance: .; j_gene: TRBJ2-5; d_gene: .; CDR3nt: TGTGCCAGCAGCCCCTTCTCCCCCGGTGGGGTAGGGGAGACCCAGTACTTC; CDR3aa: CASSPFSPGGVGETQYF
v_gene: TRBV20-1; abundance: .; j_gene: TRBJ2-7; d_gene: TRBD2; CDR3nt: TGCAGTGCTGGAGCGACTAGCGGGGTGGAGACCCAGTACTTT; CDR3aa: CSAGATSGVETQYF
v_gene: TRBV3-1; abundance: .; j_gene: TRBJ2-7; d_gene: .; CDR3nt: TGTGCCAGCAGCCAAGAAGATGGGGTGCAGGGCGCCTCCTACGAGCAGTACTTC; CDR3aa: CASSQEDGVQGASYEQYF
v_gene: TRBV5-1; abundance: .; j_gene: TRBJ2-4; d_gene: TRBD1; CDR3nt: TGCGCCAGCAGCGGGACAGGGGGCTTTAATCCGTACTTC; CDR3aa: CASSGTGGFNPYF
v_gene: TRBV7-2; abundance: .; j_gene: TRBJ1-3; d_gene: .; CDR3nt: TGTGCCAGCAGCTTAGAACCCGATAGGGACACCATATATTTT; CDR3aa: CASSLEPDRDTIYF